Below are 17 T cell receptor beta chains sequenced from a single sample in a study of shared clonotypes between healthy human individuals. Sequencing was performed with immunoSEQ multiplex PCR; in TCRdb, only in-frame clones are kept and a portion is missing. The sample has around 1.4 million clones, just under 99% seen once. The sequenced sample consisted of naive CD4+ T cells sorted from blood. Documented subset: CD45RA+ positively selected. Receptors were obtained from a man aged 30 to 39 in good health.

This CDR3 reads CASRQGAADTQYF. CDR3 bases: TGCGCCAGCAGGCAGGGGGCCGCGGATACGCAGTATTTT. The chain is built from TRBV10-2 and TRBJ2-3; 8 bases are a match to TRBD1. The germline V gene encodes CDR1 WSHSY and CDR2 SAAADI. Unmatched junction bases numbered 5, after V lost 6 bases and J lost 6 bases. This CDR3 is 13 amino acids long.

The chain has TRBV13 and TRBJ2-1, with TRBD2 matching 7 bases. This CDR3 is 13 amino acids long. The J segment lost 8 bases and the V segment lost 0 bases, leaving 1 base of the junction unmatched. The germline gives CDR1 PRHDT, CDR2 FYEKMQ (reference sequence). CDR3 amino acids: CASSLGRGDEQFF. DNA for the CDR3: TGTGCCAGCAGCTTAGGACGGGGGGATGAGCAGTTCTTC.

For this clone: The sample contains more than one DNA sequence encoding this CDR3. The V call is TRBV18, the J call TRBJ1-1, with D tentatively TRBD1 (5 bases). Between the trimmed V and J ends, which lost 0 bases and 0 bases, there was a span of 8 bases. The germline CDR1 and CDR2 sequences are KGHSH and LQKENI. This CDR3 has 15 amino acids. CDR3 DNA: TGTGCCAGCTCACCACCGGGACGGATGAACACTGAAGCTTTCTTT. This codes for CASSPPGRMNTEAFF. The entire variable domain, with the rest obtained from reference TRBV18 and TRBJ1-1, is as follows: NAGVMQNPRHLVRRRGQEARLRCSPMKGHSHVYWYRQLPEEGLKFMVYLQKENIIDESGMPKERFSAEFPKEGPSILRIQQVVRGDSAAYFCASSPPGRMNTEAFFGQGTRLTVV.

The chain recombines TRBV25-1 with TRBJ2-2, with TRBD2 matching 12 bases. Germline V CDR1 and CDR2: MGHDK, SYGVNS. Losses at the gene ends were 10 bases for V and 5 bases for J; bases not matched to a gene: 8. The CDR3 is made up of 15 amino acids. The CDR3 nucleotides read TGTGCCACCCAAACTAGCGGGAGGAGGACCGGGGAGCTGTTTTTT. This translates into CATQTSGRRTGELFF.

J is TRBJ2-4 and V is TRBV5-5, with TRBD1 matching 9 bases. With 1 base clipped from V and 5 bases from J, the junction kept 10 bases outside the gene matches. This CDR3 is 17 amino acids long. CDR1 SGHKS and CDR2 YYEKEE come from the germline V gene (reference sequence). The CDR3 sequence is CASSLLPRQGGENIQYF. CDR3 nucleotides: TGTGCCAGCAGCTTGCTACCCAGACAGGGGGGAGAAAACATTCAGTACTTC.

A word on this clone: The sample holds other DNA sequences that translate to the same CDR3. The chain uses TRBV18 and TRBJ2-7; D is ambiguous. Between the trimmed V and J ends, which lost 3 bases and 0 bases, there was a span of 9 bases. The CDR3 is 14 residues long. The germline V gene encodes CDR1 KGHSH and CDR2 LQKENI. CDR3 loop: CASSPGRSSYEQYF. CDR3 bases: TGTGCCAGCTCACCCGGCCGGAGCTCCTACGAGCAGTACTTC. Complete variable domain (other parts from reference TRBV18 and TRBJ2-7): NAGVMQNPRHLVRRRGQEARLRCSPMKGHSHVYWYRQLPEEGLKFMVYLQKENIIDESGMPKERFSAEFPKEGPSILRIQQVVRGDSAAYFCASSPGRSSYEQYFGPGTRLTVT.

This clone showed up just once. CDR3 in amino acids: CASSPWTTEAFF. CDR3 sequence (DNA): TGTGCCAGCAGCCCCTGGACCACGGAAGCTTTCTTT. The chain joins TRBV14 to TRBJ1-1; D not certain. Deletions cut 4 bases from V and 8 bases from J, with 11 bases between. CDR1 is SGHDN, CDR2 FVKESK, per germline. The CDR3 runs 12 residues.

The gene calls are TRBV7-6 and TRBJ2-5, with 7 bases that match TRBD1. Germline CDR1 reads SGHVS; CDR2 reads FNYEAQ. The CDR3 runs 14 residues. The V segment lost 5 bases and the J segment 4 bases; nucleotides outside the gene matches: 7. The CDR3 DNA reads TGTGCCAGCAGCCCCACGAACAGGGGAGAGACCCAGTACTTC. Encoded protein: CASSPTNRGETQYF.

The rearrangement links TRBV7-9 to TRBJ1-2; maybe TRBD1 (6 bases). Trimming left V 2 bases short and J 8 bases short, with 12 bases between. The germline CDR1 and CDR2 sequences are SEHNR and FQNEAQ (reference sequence). CDR3 length: 13 residues. The CDR3, as DNA: TGTGCCAGCAGCTTAACAGGGAGGGAAGGCTACACCTTC. Translating it yields CASSLTGREGYTF.

As for this clone: Its ends do not fully match the called genes, so a read error is possible. The V and J genes are TRBV4-1 and TRBJ1-4; D gene uncertain. Germline V lookup: CDR1 MGHRA, CDR2 YSYEKL. This CDR3 spans 16 amino acids. The CDR3 is CVSSPERGEGNEKLFF. In DNA form, the CDR3 reads TGCGTCAGCAGCCCGGAGAGAGGAGAAGGGAACGAAAAACTGTTTTTT.

The chain is built from TRBV25-1 and TRBJ2-5, with a tentative D call TRBD2 (5 bases). This CDR3 spans 16 amino acids. V was shortened by 2 bases and J by 5 bases, with 18 bases between the two germline ends. Germline CDR1 MGHDK, CDR2 SYGVNS. The CDR3, as DNA: TGTGCCAGCAGTGAACTGCGGGCTATCCAATGGGAGACCCAGTACTTC. This codes for CASSELRAIQWETQYF.

The chain recombines TRBV6-7 with TRBJ2-1, with a possible D match to TRBD2 (5 bases). TRBV6-7 is known as an ORF, though its function is uncertain. This CDR3 has 12 residues. V lost 2 bases, J lost 15 bases, and 14 bases lay in between. The CDR3 spells CASSYPGNLRFF. DNA of the CDR3: TGTGCCAGCAGTTACCCCGGGAACTTAAGGTTCTTC.

J is TRBJ2-5 and V is TRBV10-3; TRBD1 agrees at 9 bases. The CDR3 length is 15 residues. Germline V gene sequence: CDR1 ENHRY, CDR2 SYGVKD. J gave up 3 bases and V 6 bases, and 8 bases lay outside the gene matches. The CDR3 DNA is TGTGCCATCAGCGCGACAGGGGGAAAAGAAGAGACCCAGTACTTC. Its translation is CAISATGGKEETQYF.

CDR3 coding DNA: TGTGCTAGTGGTTTGTACCCGGAACGTAGCAATGAGCAGTTCTTC. This translates into CASGLYPERSNEQFF. The chain recombines TRBV12-5 with TRBJ2-1, with D unclear. The germline gives CDR1 LGHNT, CDR2 FRNRAP. The CDR3 is made up of 15 amino acids. V lost 2 bases and J lost 6, with 14 bases in between. The full variable domain, with the rest looked up from reference TRBV12-5 and TRBJ2-1, is DARVTQTPRHKVTEMGQEVTMRCQPILGHNTVFWYRQTMMQGLELLAYFRNRAPLDDSGMPKDRFSAEMPDATLATLKIQPSEPRDSAVYFCASGLYPERSNEQFFGPGTRLTVL.

This rearrangement joins TRBV18 to TRBJ2-4; D uncertain. The CDR3 extends over 12 amino acids. With 3 bases removed from V and 6 bases from J, the gap between germline ends came to 6 bases. The germline V gene has CDR1 KGHSH and CDR2 LQKENI. The CDR3 DNA is TGTGCCAGCTCACCCCAGGCAAACATTCAGTACTTC. Translated: CASSPQANIQYF.

This sequence joins TRBV9 and TRBJ2-1; 7 bases match TRBD1. In germline, CDR1 is SGDLS, CDR2 YYNGEE. V was clipped by 4 bases and J by 0 bases; unmatched bases: 7. This CDR3 region has 16 residues. This chain's CDR3 is CASSSLTGISYNEQFF. The CDR3 coding sequence is TGTGCCAGCAGCTCCCTGACAGGGATCTCCTACAATGAGCAGTTCTTC.

This chain joins TRBV5-4 and TRBJ2-7; unclear D gene. CDR3 length: 14 residues. The germline V and J ends were trimmed by 3 bases and 6 bases, with 16 bases remaining between them. Germline CDR1 reads SGHNT; CDR2 reads YYREEE (reference sequence). CDR3 sequence reads: CASSYPTPAGEQYF. In DNA form, the CDR3 reads TGTGCCAGCAGCTATCCGACCCCGGCAGGCGAGCAGTACTTC.